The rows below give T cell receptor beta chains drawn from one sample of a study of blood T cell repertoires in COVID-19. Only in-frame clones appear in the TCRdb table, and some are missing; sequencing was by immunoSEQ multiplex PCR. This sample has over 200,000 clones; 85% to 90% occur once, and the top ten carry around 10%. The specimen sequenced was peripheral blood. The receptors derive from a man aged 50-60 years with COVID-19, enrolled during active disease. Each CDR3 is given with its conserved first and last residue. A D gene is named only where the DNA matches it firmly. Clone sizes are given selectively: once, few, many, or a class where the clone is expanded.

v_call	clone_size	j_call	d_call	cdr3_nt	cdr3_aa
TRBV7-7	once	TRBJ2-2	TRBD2	TGTGCTAGCAGCCCCGGACTAGCGGGGTTCACCGGGGAGCTGTTTTTT	CASSPGLAGFTGELFF
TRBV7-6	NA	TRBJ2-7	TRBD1	TGTGCCAGCAGCCCCTTGGCCGGGACAGGGGCGTCCGAGCAGTACTTC	CASSPLAGTGASEQYF
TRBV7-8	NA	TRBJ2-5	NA	TGTGCCAGCAGGCCTTCTATGCCCCCCGACCAGTACTTC	CASRPSMPPDQYF
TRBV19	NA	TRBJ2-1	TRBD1	TGTGCCAGTAGTCCCGGACAGGGGAAACCGGGTCAGGGGTTCTTC	CASSPGQGKPGQGFF
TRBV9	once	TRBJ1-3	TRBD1	TGTGCCAGCAGCGCCCGGGACAGGGGAAACACCATATATTTT	CASSARDRGNTIYF
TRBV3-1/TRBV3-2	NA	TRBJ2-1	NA	TGTGCCAGCAGCCAAGACAGGGCGGAGGGGCGCTCCTACAATGAGCAGTTCTTC	CASSQDRAEGRSYNEQFF
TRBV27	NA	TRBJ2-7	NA	TGTGCCAGCAGCCCCTCTCGGGGATACACTGACTCTCGCTCCTACGAGCAGTACTTC	CASSPSRGYTDSRSYEQYF
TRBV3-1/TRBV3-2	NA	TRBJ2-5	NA	TGTGCCAGCAGCCATGCCGAGGAGACCCAGTACTTC	CASSHAEETQYF
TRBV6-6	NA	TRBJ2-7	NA	TGTGCCAGCACTAAGGGGGAGGGTGGCGAGCAGTACTTC	CASTKGEGGEQYF
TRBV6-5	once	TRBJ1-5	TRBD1	TGTGCCAGCAGGGAGGGACAGGGTCGCGAGCCCCAGCATTTT	CASREGQGREPQHF
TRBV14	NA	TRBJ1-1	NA	TGTGCCAGCAGCCCTACCGAAGGGGTCGGGCGCACTGAAGCTTTCTTT	CASSPTEGVGRTEAFF
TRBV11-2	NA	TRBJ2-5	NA	TGTGCCAGCAGCTTACAGGGGGGCGCAGGGGAGACCCAGTACTTC	CASSLQGGAGETQYF
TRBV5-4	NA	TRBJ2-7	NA	TGTGCCAGCAGCTTGAGTAGCGAAGAGCAGTACTTC	CASSLSSEEQYF
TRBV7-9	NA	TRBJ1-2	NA	TGTGCCAGCAGCTTATCGGGACGGCCCAGGGAGGGGACCTTC	CASSLSGRPREGTF
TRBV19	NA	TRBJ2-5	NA	TGTGCCAGTAGTATAGGCCAGGGGACAGAGACCCAGTACTTC	CASSIGQGTETQYF
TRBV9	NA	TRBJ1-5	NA	TGTGCCAGCAGCGCAACGGGAGGGGTGAGACAGCCCCAGCATTTT	CASSATGGVRQPQHF
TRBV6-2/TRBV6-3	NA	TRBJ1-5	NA	TGTGCCAGCAGTTACTCTGGCGGTCGGCAGCCCCAGCATTTT	CASSYSGGRQPQHF
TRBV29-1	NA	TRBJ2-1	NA	TGCAGCGTTGAGGGACATTCGTCCAATGAGCAGTTCTTC	CSVEGHSSNEQFF
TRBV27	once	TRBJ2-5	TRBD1	TGTGCCAGCAGTTCCGGGACAGGGGTCGGGGCGGAGACCCAGTACTTC	CASSSGTGVGAETQYF
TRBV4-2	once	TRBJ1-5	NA	TGTGCCAGCAGCCAAGTTTTCGGAATGGACAGACAAGCCAATCAGCCCCAGCATTTT	CASSQVFGMDRQANQPQHF
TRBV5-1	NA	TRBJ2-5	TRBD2	TGCGCCAGCAGCTTGGGCGCGGGGGTAGAGACCCAGTACTTC	CASSLGAGVETQYF
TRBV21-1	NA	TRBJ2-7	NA	TGTGCCAGCAGCAAAGTCGGCAGGGACGAGCAGTACTTC	CASSKVGRDEQYF
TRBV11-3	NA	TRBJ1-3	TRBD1	TGTAAAGAAACTCCGGGACAGGGTTTTTACACCATATATTTT	CKETPGQGFYTIYF
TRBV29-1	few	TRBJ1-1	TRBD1	TGCAGCGTTACCGGACAGGGTCGGACTGAAGCTTTCTTT	CSVTGQGRTEAFF
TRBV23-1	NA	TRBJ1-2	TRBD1	TGCGCCAGCAGTCAATCGCCCTCACTCCAAGGGGACAGCGAGTATAACTATGGCTACACCTTC	CASSQSPSLQGDSEYNYGYTF
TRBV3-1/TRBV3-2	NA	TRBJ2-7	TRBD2	TGTGCCAGCAGCCGCTCCCTCGGGGGGGCCCCCTACGAGCAGTACTTC	CASSRSLGGAPYEQYF